The 3 T cell receptor beta chains presented below share a single source sample, sequenced in a study of T cell repertoires in cytomegalovirus infection. In TCRdb, the reads were re-called with MiXCR into one record per CDR3 protein. This table has some 600,000 distinct CDR3 sequences, roughly 26% appearing once. The sample comprised CD8+ T cells from PBMCs. The receptor source for this set is a human donor in good health (CMV status not recorded). Some clones in this sample may be carry-over from other donors' samples.

This clonotype appeared a few times. This rearrangement joins TRBV4-1 to TRBJ1-1; TRBD1 matches 7 bases. The length of the CDR3 is 16 residues. The J segment lost 4 bases and the V segment lost 0 bases, leaving 8 bases of the junction unmatched. The V gene's germline CDR1 is MGHRA and CDR2 YSYEKL. The CDR3 region is CASSQDSPGGTTEAFF. CDR3 nucleotide sequence: TGCGCCAGCAGCCAAGATAGCCCAGGGGGGACCACTGAAGCTTTCTTT.

This clonotype was seen only a few times. In DNA form, the CDR3 reads TGTGCCAGTAGTAGCTCCGGACCGGGACGGTCAATTCAAGAGACCCAGTACTTC. It codes for CASSSSGPGRSIQETQYF. The chain combines TRBV19 with TRBJ2-5, with D perhaps given as TRBD1 or TRBD2 (5 bases each). Germline V lookup: CDR1 LNHDA, CDR2 SQIVND (reference sequence). The V gene lost 4 bases and the J gene lost 2 bases, with 23 bases spanning the gap. The CDR3 runs to 18 residues. The whole variable domain, remainder taken from reference TRBV19 and TRBJ2-5, is DGGITQSPKYLFRKEGQNVTLSCEQNLNHDAMYWYRQDPGQGLRLIYYSQIVNDFQKGDIAEGYSVSREKKESFPLTVTSAQKNPTAFYLCASSSSGPGRSIQETQYFGPGTRLLVL.

This clonotype was recorded at least ten times. The gene calls are TRBV7-8 and TRBJ2-3; tentatively, D is TRBD2 (7 bases). The CDR3 runs 19 residues. V was trimmed by 5 bases and J by 5 bases, leaving 29 bases between them. The germline CDR1 and CDR2 sequences are SGHVS and FQNEAQ. The CDR3 DNA is TGTGCCAGCAGCCCACGGGGTATGGACGCGGGGGCCCCGGGAGATACGCAGTATTTT. Translating it yields CASSPRGMDAGAPGDTQYF.